This T cell receptor (beta chain) was documented in a study of T-cell reconstitution after alpha-beta-depleted transplantation in children. Turning to this clonotype: Its specificity is not known.

The TCRbeta library incorporated unique molecular identifiers. MiXCR, applied by TCRdb to the PCR reads, yields one record per CDR3 protein. The table shows about 640,000 distinct CDR3 sequences, with approximately 12% occurring only once. Findings and caveats of the study: From newly produced T cells came most of the T-cell counts and diversity one year after transplant.

The material was PBMCs, mostly from graft donor cells, obtained 360 days after TCRalphabeta/CD19-depleted stem cell transplant. This TCR came from a male patient younger than 18 who had a stem cell transplant for acute myeloid leukemia, so the T cells may come from the graft donor.

The CDR3 sequence is CASSLETSGRSYNEQFF. DNA for the CDR3: TGTGCCAGCAGCTTAGAAACTAGCGGGAGGTCATACAATGAGCAGTTCTTC. V is TRBV11-2 and J is TRBJ2-1; 12 positions match TRBD2. Germline V gene sequence: CDR1 SGHAT, CDR2 FQNNGV. Losses at the gene ends were 0 bases for V and 4 bases for J; bases not matched to a gene: 4. This CDR3 is 17 amino acids long.